A single sample is the source of the 26 T cell receptor beta chains below, sequenced in a study of T cells in Graves' hyperthyroidism and ophthalmopathy (dated by TCRdb to between 2018 and 2021). Library construction relied on multiplex PCR. The listed sequencing device is Illumina HiSeq 2000. The TCR beta CDR3 regions were amplified from the RNA transcripts. The first round of RT-PCR for the TCR CDR3 was performed with the HTBI primer set and the Qiagen OneStep RT-PCR kit. Clones were called with MiXCR by TCRdb after fastp trimmed the public reads at Q25, and only in-frame beta chains were retained. Merged by CDR3 protein, the rows form single entries marked with the most common genes and DNA. This sample holds 300,000 to 450,000 distinct CDR3 sequences; less than 20% were observed only once. 25% to 35% of the sample is in the top ten clones. The specimen sequenced was blood. All receptors come from a young woman with Graves' hyperthyroidism that later progressed to Graves' ophthalmopathy.

The rearrangement uses TRBV7-8 and TRBJ2-5; 9 positions match TRBD2. With V trimmed by 6 bases and J by 2 bases, 7 bases remained unmatched. Germline V CDR1 and CDR2: SGHVS, FQNEAQ. CDR3 size: 15 residues. CDR3: CASRSRLADQETQYF. The CDR3 nucleotides read TGTGCCAGCAGGTCTAGACTAGCGGATCAAGAGACCCAGTACTTC.

This clonotype was seen at least ten times. V and J are TRBV27 and TRBJ2-2, with D unresolved. The CDR3 has 14 amino acids. The V end was cut by 7 bases, the J end by 5 bases, with 14 bases between. CDR1 and CDR2 (germline): MNHEY, SMNVEV (reference sequence). For the CDR3, the DNA is TGTGCCAGCACGAATGGTTATGGGACCGGGGAGCTGTTTTTT. Translating gives CASTNGYGTGELFF.

This clonotype was observed a few times. The chain employs TRBV20-1 and TRBJ2-2; D perhaps matches TRBD1 (5 bases). Germline loops: CDR1 DFQATT, CDR2 SNEGSKA (reference sequence). This CDR3 contains 16 residues. V was shortened by 0 bases and J by 2 bases, with 13 bases between the two germline ends. This chain's CDR3 is CSAREPLQGNTGELFF. The DNA of the CDR3 is TGCAGTGCTAGAGAACCCCTGCAGGGAAACACCGGGGAGCTGTTTTTT.

V and J are TRBV2 and TRBJ2-5, with unresolved D. Germline V gives CDR1 SNHLY, CDR2 FYNNEI. CDR3 size: 13 residues. The ends were cut back, 2 bases at V and 9 bases at J, with 13 bases in the middle. The CDR3 reads CASSESGTMAQYF. The CDR3, as DNA: TGTGCCAGCAGTGAATCGGGCACGATGGCCCAGTACTTC. The full variable domain, completed using reference TRBV2 and TRBJ2-5, is EPEVTQTPSHQVTQMGQEVILRCVPISNHLYFYWYRQILGQKVEFLVSFYNNEISEKSEIFDDQFSVERPDGSNFTLKIRSTKLEDSAMYFCASSESGTMAQYFGPGTRLLVL.

This clonotype came up many times. The V and J genes are TRBV20-1 and TRBJ2-3; 8 bases map to TRBD1. The V and J ends lost 0 bases and 7 bases, in that order; junction bases with no gene match: 12. The germline CDR1 and CDR2 sequences are DFQATT and SNEGSKA (reference sequence). CDR3 length equals 16 residues. CDR3 in amino acids: CSARDWGTGLANTQYF. In nucleotides, the CDR3 is TGCAGTGCTAGAGATTGGGGGACAGGCCTCGCAAATACGCAGTATTTT.

This clonotype was recorded many times. The V call is TRBV6-1, the J call TRBJ1-4; D ambiguous. The germline gives CDR1 MNHNS, CDR2 SASEGT. There are 12 residues in the CDR3. V was pared by 5 bases and J by 8 bases, with 9 bases between. The CDR3 DNA reads as TGTGCCAGCAGTTGGGGAGGGGAAAAACTGTTTTTT. Translation: CASSWGGEKLFF.

This clonotype appeared many times. The chain has TRBV27 and TRBJ1-6; a possible D gene is TRBD1 (5 bases). Trimming pared 0 bases from V and 7 bases from J, leaving 7 bases between. The CDR3 runs 14 residues. Germline-derived CDR1 and CDR2 are MNHEY and SMNVEV (reference sequence). CDR3 sequence: CASSLSGRNSPLHF. DNA of the CDR3: TGTGCCAGCAGTTTATCGGGACGGAATTCACCCCTCCACTTT.

This clonotype occurred many times. This chain links TRBV20-1 with TRBJ2-1; D not certain. The V and J ends lost 2 bases and 7 bases respectively, with 6 bases between them. Germline loops: CDR1 DFQATT, CDR2 SNEGSKA (reference sequence). CDR3 length: 11 residues. CDR3 loop: CSARIRNEQFF. CDR3 in DNA: TGCAGTGCTAGAATCCGGAATGAGCAGTTCTTC.

This clonotype was found many times. This rearrangement joins TRBV30 to TRBJ2-1; D assignment may be TRBD1 or TRBD2 (5 bases each). Trimming shortened V by 8 bases and J by 7 bases, and 15 bases separated the two germline ends. The CDR3 sequence is 12 residues long. CDR1 and CDR2 (germline): GTSNPN, SVGIG (reference sequence). The CDR3 region has the DNA TGTGCCCTGCTCTCCGGGGCGAATGAGCAGTTCTTC. Its translation is CALLSGANEQFF. Using reference TRBV30 and TRBJ2-1 for the parts outside the CDR3, the full variable domain is SQTIHQWPATLVQPVGSPLSLECTVEGTSNPNLYWYRQAAGRGLQLLFYSVGIGQISSEVPQNLSASRPQDRQFILSSKKLLLSDSGFYLCALLSGANEQFFGPGTRLTVL.

This clonotype came up a few times. The V call is TRBV27, the J call TRBJ2-7; 16 bases are a match to TRBD2. The CDR3 runs 16 residues. Germline CDR1 MNHEY, CDR2 SMNVEV (reference sequence). V lost 10 bases to trimming and J lost 2 bases; unmatched junction nucleotides: 8. The CDR3 protein is CATWGLAGGTTYEQYF. CDR3 sequence (DNA): TGTGCCACCTGGGGACTAGCGGGAGGGACGACCTACGAGCAGTACTTC.

This clonotype was counted at least ten times. CDR3 nucleotide sequence: TGCAGTGCGCACTACGAGGGACTAGCGGGAGTGTACGAGCAGTACTTC. Translated, it gives CSAHYEGLAGVYEQYF. The V and J genes are TRBV20-1 and TRBJ2-7, with TRBD2 matching over 14 bases. The CDR3 is made up of 16 amino acids. The V gene's germline CDR1 is DFQATT and CDR2 SNEGSKA (reference sequence). With V trimmed by 6 bases and J by 4 bases, 11 bases remained unmatched.

The chain joins TRBV4-3 to TRBJ2-7; D remains ambiguous. The CDR3 loop spans 13 amino acids. From germline, CDR1 is LGHNA and CDR2 YSLEER. V lost 0 bases and J lost 0, with 3 bases in between. The chain's CDR3 is CASSQDISYEQYF. CDR3 nucleotides: TGCGCCAGCAGCCAAGATATCTCCTACGAGCAGTACTTC.

V and J are TRBV5-6 and TRBJ2-1, with D unresolved. Germline assignment: CDR1 SGHDT and CDR2 YYEEEE. This CDR3 comprises 13 residues. V dropped 6 bases and J dropped 8 bases, with 15 bases sitting between them. The CDR3 here is CASIKVGFDEQFF. CDR3 bases: TGTGCCAGCATAAAAGTAGGATTCGATGAGCAGTTCTTC.

The chain recombines TRBV4-3 with TRBJ2-2, with unresolved D. The CDR3 totals 15 residues. Trimming took off 1 base at V and 0 bases at J, with 6 bases between the two ends. Germline lookup yields CDR1 LGHNA and CDR2 YSLEER. The DNA for the CDR3 is TGCGCCAGCAGCCAAGTAACGGCGAACACCGGGGAGCTGTTTTTT. Encoded protein: CASSQVTANTGELFF.

This clonotype showed up many times. The genes are TRBV28 and TRBJ1-1; no clear D gene. The CDR3 consists of 12 residues. V lost 7 bases and J lost 6, with 12 bases in between. Looked up from germline, CDR1 is MDHEN and CDR2 is SYDVKM. The CDR3 region is CASNTPRAEAFF. In DNA form, the CDR3 reads TGTGCCAGCAACACCCCAAGAGCTGAAGCTTTCTTT.

A few counts support this clonotype. The chain joins TRBV15 to TRBJ1-1, with 7 bases matching TRBD1. The J segment lost 7 bases and the V segment lost 11 bases, leaving 19 bases of the junction unmatched. CDR3 length equals 15 residues. The germline gives CDR1 LNHNV, CDR2 YYDKDF (reference sequence). CDR3 residues: CAATPRQTGLVEAFF. The CDR3 nucleotides are TGTGCCGCCACCCCCCGTCAGACAGGGCTAGTTGAAGCTTTCTTT.

This clonotype was counted between two and nine times. This chain connects TRBV5-1 to TRBJ2-1; unclear D gene. Germline V gives CDR1 SGHRS, CDR2 YFSETQ. The CDR3 loop spans 15 amino acids. Trimming removed 1 base at V and 3 bases at J, with 11 bases between. CDR3 loop: CASSLMRPFYNEQFF. The CDR3 region has the DNA TGCGCCAGCAGCTTGATGCGTCCTTTCTACAATGAGCAGTTCTTC.

V is TRBV4-1 and J is TRBJ2-4; D may be TRBD2 (6 bases). Germline V gene data show CDR1 as MGHRA and CDR2 as YSYEKL. The CDR3 runs to 16 residues. V was cut by 0 bases and J by 3 bases, with 12 bases left in between. The CDR3 bases are TGCGCCAGCAGCCAAGAAGGAGGGGCTAGCAAAAACATTCAGTACTTC. Encoded protein: CASSQEGGASKNIQYF.

The chain uses TRBV4-3 and TRBJ2-3; either TRBD1 or TRBD2 may supply D (5 bases each). The CDR3 loop spans 18 amino acids. The V end was cut by 4 bases, the J end by 2 bases, with 22 bases between. Germline assignment: CDR1 LGHNA and CDR2 YSLEER. As DNA, the CDR3 is TGCGCCAGCAGCCCCTTAATCCTGGGGAGACAGACCACAGATACGCAGTATTTT. Its protein product is CASSPLILGRQTTDTQYF.

The sample holds many counts of this clonotype. This chain joins TRBV6-1 and TRBJ1-4; D gene uncertain. Germline V gene sequence: CDR1 MNHNS, CDR2 SASEGT. This CDR3 has 10 amino acids. The ends were cut back, 8 bases at V and 8 bases at J, with 6 bases in the middle. CDR3 coding DNA: TGTGCCAGCCGAGGCGAAAAACTGTTTTTT. Translated, it gives CASRGEKLFF.

This clonotype showed up many times. The chain has TRBV2 and TRBJ1-2; 7 positions match TRBD1. The CDR3 runs to 16 residues. Germline V gives CDR1 SNHLY, CDR2 FYNNEI. With V trimmed by 0 bases and J by 7 bases, 11 bases remained unmatched. CDR3 loop: CASSEARGQGLGGYTF. DNA of the CDR3: TGTGCCAGCAGTGAAGCAAGGGGGCAAGGGTTGGGTGGCTACACCTTC.

This clonotype occurred a few times. The genes are TRBV19 and TRBJ1-5; D is ambiguous. This CDR3 region has 15 residues. V lost 6 bases and J 2 bases, leaving 14 bases between the germline ends. Germline V gives CDR1 LNHDA, CDR2 SQIVND (reference sequence). The CDR3 protein is CASRNEVVGNQPQHF. CDR3 coding DNA: TGTGCCAGTAGAAATGAGGTGGTTGGCAATCAGCCCCAGCATTTT.

This clonotype was recorded many times. The rearrangement uses TRBV28 and TRBJ2-7; no reliable D call. This CDR3 is 14 amino acids long. Germline assignment: CDR1 MDHEN and CDR2 SYDVKM. Trimming pared 7 bases from V and 5 bases from J, leaving 18 bases between. The CDR3: CASTYEQEENEQYF. In DNA form, the CDR3 reads TGTGCCAGCACCTACGAGCAGGAAGAAAACGAGCAGTACTTC.

Concerning this clonotype itself: Since a much larger clone is just one base distant, this may be a read error. The rearrangement links TRBV7-9 to TRBJ2-3; D possibly matches TRBD1 or TRBD2 (5 bases each). CDR3 length: 19 residues. The ends were cut back, 1 base at V and 3 bases at J, with 23 bases in the middle. Germline CDR1 reads SEHNR; CDR2 reads FQNEAQ (reference sequence). The CDR3 is CASSLVWRQRAYWTDTQYF. The CDR3 bases are TGTGCCAGCAGCTTAGTCTGGAGACAGAGGGCGTACTGGACAGATACGCAGTATTTT.

This clonotype was counted at least ten times. The chain uses TRBV2 and TRBJ2-4, with 7 bases fitting TRBD2. Trimming cost V 4 bases and J 5 bases; bases outside gene matches: 5. The CDR3 has 14 amino acids. Germline V gene sequence: CDR1 SNHLY, CDR2 FYNNEI. The CDR3 DNA follows: TGTGCCAGCAGTGCCGGGACTACTCAAAACATTCAGTACTTC. Encoded protein: CASSAGTTQNIQYF.

The chain joins TRBV4-1 to TRBJ1-5, with TRBD1 as a possible D gene (5 bases). V lost 1 base and J 5 bases, leaving 6 bases between the germline ends. This CDR3 is 13 amino acids long. The germline CDR1 and CDR2 sequences are MGHRA and YSYEKL. DNA for the CDR3: TGCGCCAGCAGCCAAGCCAGGGATCAGCCCCAGCATTTT. Amino acid sequence: CASSQARDQPQHF.